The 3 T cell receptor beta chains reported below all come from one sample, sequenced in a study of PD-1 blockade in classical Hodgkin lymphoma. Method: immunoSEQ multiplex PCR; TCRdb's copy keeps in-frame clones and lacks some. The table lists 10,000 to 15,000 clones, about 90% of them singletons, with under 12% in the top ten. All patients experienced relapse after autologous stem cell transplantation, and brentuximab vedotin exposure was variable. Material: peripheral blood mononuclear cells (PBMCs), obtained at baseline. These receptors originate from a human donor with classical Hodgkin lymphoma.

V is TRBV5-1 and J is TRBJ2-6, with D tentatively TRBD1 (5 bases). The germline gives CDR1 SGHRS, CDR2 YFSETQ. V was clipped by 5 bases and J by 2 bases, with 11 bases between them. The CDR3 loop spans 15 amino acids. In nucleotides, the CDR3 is TGCGCCAGCAGTTTAGGGGAACCTGGGGCCAACGTCCTGACTTTC. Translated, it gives CASSLGEPGANVLTF.

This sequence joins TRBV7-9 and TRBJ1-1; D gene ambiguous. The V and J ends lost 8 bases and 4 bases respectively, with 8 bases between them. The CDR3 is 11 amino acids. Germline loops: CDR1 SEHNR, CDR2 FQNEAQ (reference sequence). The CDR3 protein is CASELGTEAFF. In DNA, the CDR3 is TGTGCCAGCGAACTAGGCACTGAAGCTTTCTTT.

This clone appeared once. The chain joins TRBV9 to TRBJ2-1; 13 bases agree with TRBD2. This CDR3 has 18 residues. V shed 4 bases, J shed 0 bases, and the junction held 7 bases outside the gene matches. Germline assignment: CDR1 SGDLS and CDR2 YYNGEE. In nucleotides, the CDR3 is TGTGCCAGCAGCACCTGGACTAGCGGGGGAAGCTCCTACAATGAGCAGTTCTTC. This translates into CASSTWTSGGSSYNEQFF.